The 23 T cell receptor beta chains reported below all come from one sample, sequenced in a study of identical twins. TCRdb itself ran the 5' RACE reads through MiXCR, one entry per CDR3 protein. In the table there are 1.5 million to 2 million distinct CDR3 sequences, 32% of which are singletons. Input material: cord blood. The receptors were gathered from a newborn girl in good health.

This chain connects TRBV2 to TRBJ2-5; 7 bases line up with TRBD2. Trimming removed 7 bases from V and 11 bases from J; junction bases left unmatched: 10. The CDR3 has 12 residues. Germline CDR1 and CDR2: SNHLY and FYNNEI. The CDR3 bases are TGTGCCAGCAACGGACTAGGCAATGAGCAGTACTTC. It is translated as CASNGLGNEQYF.

This clonotype turned up a few times. This chain joins TRBV7-2 and TRBJ2-3, with D tentatively TRBD1 or TRBD2 (5 bases each). The CDR3 contains 16 residues. The ends were cut back, 5 bases at V and 6 bases at J, with 21 bases in the middle. Germline assignment: CDR1 SGHTA and CDR2 FQGNSA. The CDR3 spells CASSLEEDTPWDTQYF. The CDR3 coding sequence is TGTGCCAGCAGCCTAGAGGAGGACACCCCTTGGGATACGCAGTATTTT.

The chain is built from TRBV13 and TRBJ2-1; TRBD2 agrees at 7 bases. Trimming removed 2 bases from V and 1 base from J; junction bases left unmatched: 5. The CDR3 extends over 16 amino acids. Germline values: CDR1 PRHDT, CDR2 FYEKMQ (reference sequence). CDR3 residues: CASSLRPGGSYNEQFF. The DNA for the CDR3 is TGTGCCAGCAGCTTAAGACCCGGGGGGTCCTACAATGAGCAGTTCTTC.

The gene calls are TRBV4-1 and TRBJ2-7; 10 bases match TRBD1. V shed 1 base and J 2 bases; nucleotides not matched to a gene: 8. CDR3 length: 17 residues. CDR1 and CDR2 (germline): MGHRA, YSYEKL. CDR3 nucleotide sequence: TGCGCCAGCAGCCAAGGACTAACCGGGACAGGGGCCTACGAGCAGTACTTC. Protein: CASSQGLTGTGAYEQYF.

A remark on this clonotype: A much larger clone differs from this one at a single base, so this may be a read error. V is TRBV25-1 and J is TRBJ1-2; D is unclear. CDR1 and CDR2 from the germline V gene are MGHDK and SYGVNS. The V end lost 8 bases, the J end lost 4 bases, and 14 bases lay between the germline ends. CDR3 length: 13 residues. The DNA for the CDR3 is TGTGCCAGCGGTGGAGGAAGGGCCTATGGCTACACCTTC. It yields the protein CASGGGRAYGYTF.

The genes are TRBV27 and TRBJ2-1; 9 bases line up with TRBD2. Germline CDR1 MNHEY, CDR2 SMNVEV (reference sequence). V lost 5 bases to trimming and J lost 0 bases; unmatched junction nucleotides: 14. The CDR3 extends over 19 amino acids. The CDR3, as DNA: TGTGCCAGCAGTCCCGCCCGGACTAGCGAGAGGGACTCCTACAATGAGCAGTTCTTC. Translation: CASSPARTSERDSYNEQFF.

The chain couples TRBV7-9 to TRBJ2-7, with a possible D match to TRBD1 (5 bases). V was pared by 3 bases and J by 8 bases, with 14 bases between. CDR1 and CDR2 (germline): SEHNR, FQNEAQ (reference sequence). The CDR3 contains 13 residues. DNA for the CDR3: TGTGCCAGCAGCTTTTCAGGGCTCCGACAGCAGTACTTC. Protein product: CASSFSGLRQQYF.

This clonotype was observed at least ten times. The chain links TRBV5-1 to TRBJ2-3, with TRBD1 identical over 7 bases. CDR3 length: 15 residues. V lost 0 bases, J lost 0 bases, and 1 base stayed unmatched. Germline CDR1 is SGHRS and CDR2 is YFSETQ. For the CDR3, the DNA is TGCGCCAGCAGCTTGGACAGGGGAAGCACAGATACGCAGTATTTT. This gives the protein CASSLDRGSTDTQYF.

This chain links TRBV24-1 with TRBJ2-7; unclear D gene. The V gene lost 4 bases and the J gene lost 8 bases, with 11 bases spanning the gap. Germline CDR1 and CDR2: KGHDR and SFDVKD. The CDR3 has 12 residues. Here the CDR3 DNA reads TGTGCCACCAGTGACCGCACTAAAAAGCAGTACTTC. Translation gives CATSDRTKKQYF.

This clonotype was picked up many times. The CDR3 nucleotides are TGTGCCAGCAGCTTAGCGGGGGGTAGCACAGATACGCAGTATTTT. Its protein product is CASSLAGGSTDTQYF. This rearrangement joins TRBV7-2 to TRBJ2-3; TRBD2 might be the D (6 bases). CDR1 and CDR2 (germline): SGHTA, FQGNSA. CDR3 length: 15 amino acids. V lost 0 bases, J lost 0 bases, and 7 bases lay in between. Based on the CDR3 plus reference TRBV7-2 and TRBJ2-3, the full variable domain is GAGVSQSPSNKVTEKGKDVELRCDPISGHTALYWYRQSLGQGLEFLIYFQGNSAPDKSGLPSDRFSAERTGGSVSTLTIQRTQQEDSAVYLCASSLAGGSTDTQYFGPGTRLTVL.

This clonotype was observed a handful of times. This chain links TRBV11-2 with TRBJ2-3; 9 bases line up with TRBD2. Germline V gene lookup returns CDR1 SGHAT and CDR2 FQNNGV. V was pared by 4 bases and J by 2 bases, with 19 bases of the junction left unmatched. The CDR3 runs to 20 residues. The CDR3: CASSSLAGTSRSTTTDTQYF. The CDR3 coding sequence is TGTGCCAGCAGCTCTCTGGCCGGGACTAGCCGTTCTACCACCACAGATACGCAGTATTTT.

This clonotype showed up just once. The CDR3, as DNA: TGTGCCACCAGCAGACGACAGGGGGCTGAAGCTTTCTTT. Its translation: CATSRRQGAEAFF. This rearrangement joins TRBV15 to TRBJ1-1; 9 bases are shared with TRBD1. Losses at the gene ends were 2 bases for V and 6 bases for J; bases not matched to a gene: 1. Germline-derived CDR1 and CDR2 are LNHNV and YYDKDF (reference sequence). The CDR3 covers 13 residues.

This clonotype was seen a few times. V gene TRBV4-1 combines with J gene TRBJ1-2; D remains ambiguous. The V gene lost 1 base and the J gene lost 3 bases, with 6 bases spanning the gap. From germline, CDR1 is MGHRA and CDR2 YSYEKL. CDR3 length: 13 amino acids. CDR3 DNA sequence: TGCGCCAGCAGCCAAGTTACGGACTATGGCTACACCTTC. This sequence encodes CASSQVTDYGYTF.

V is TRBV28 and J is TRBJ2-7; 9 nucleotides agree with TRBD1. Looked up from germline, CDR1 is MDHEN and CDR2 is SYDVKM. After removal of 4 bases from V and 3 bases from J, the junction contained 7 bases not matched to a gene. This CDR3 is 15 amino acids long. The CDR3 coding sequence is TGTGCCAGCAGTTCCCAGGGGACAGGGCACTACGAGCAGTACTTC. Translated, it gives CASSSQGTGHYEQYF.

This chain connects TRBV4-2 to TRBJ2-7; tentatively, D is TRBD2 (5 bases). Looked up from germline, CDR1 is LGHNA and CDR2 is YNFKEQ. The CDR3 has 14 residues. The V gene lost 0 bases and the J gene lost 0 bases, with 6 bases spanning the gap. The CDR3 DNA follows: TGTGCCAGCAGCCAAGATCGGGACTCCTACGAGCAGTACTTC. Its translation is CASSQDRDSYEQYF.

V usage is TRBV23-1 and J usage is TRBJ2-7; D is undetermined. TRBV23-1 is an open reading frame whose function is uncertain. This CDR3 has 15 residues. Trimming took off 0 bases at V and 3 bases at J, with 12 bases between the two ends. The CDR3 is CASSQSLGRIYEQYF. The CDR3 bases are TGCGCCAGCAGTCAATCGCTAGGACGGATCTACGAGCAGTACTTC.

This clonotype has a handful of counts. This sequence joins TRBV9 and TRBJ1-5; 10 nucleotides agree with TRBD1. The CDR3 is 16 residues long. In germline, CDR1 is SGDLS, CDR2 YYNGEE. Trimming cost V 3 bases and J 4 bases; bases outside gene matches: 7. CDR3 nucleotide sequence: TGTGCCAGCAGCGCTGGTCCGGGACAGGGGAATCAGCCCCAGCATTTT. It yields the protein CASSAGPGQGNQPQHF.

The chain joins TRBV2 to TRBJ2-5; possible D gene TRBD1, 5 bases. Germline V gene lookup returns CDR1 SNHLY and CDR2 FYNNEI. This CDR3 contains 12 residues. Trimming took 7 bases from V and 5 from J, leaving 11 bases between them. DNA of the CDR3: TGTGCCAGCATCCAGGGTGGGGAGACCCAGTACTTC. This gives the protein CASIQGGETQYF.

This clonotype has a handful of counts. This rearrangement joins TRBV6-1 to TRBJ1-2; D is ambiguous. V was cut by 1 base and J by 4 bases, with 7 bases left in between. CDR1 is MNHNS and CDR2 is SASEGT in the germline V gene. This CDR3 comprises 13 residues. CDR3: CASSEDTTYGYTF. In DNA, the CDR3 is TGTGCCAGCAGTGAAGACACGACCTATGGCTACACCTTC.

This clonotype was counted ten times or more. The rearrangement uses TRBV10-3 and TRBJ2-7; 8 bases line up with TRBD2. The CDR3 contains 14 residues. Germline V CDR1 and CDR2: ENHRY, SYGVKD. Trimming took 6 bases from V and 5 from J; bases not matched to a gene: 9. CDR3 region: CAIRGLAGKNEQYF. CDR3 in DNA: TGTGCCATCAGAGGGTTAGCGGGGAAGAACGAGCAGTACTTC.

A few counts support this clonotype. The rearrangement uses TRBV5-4 and TRBJ2-1; perhaps TRBD2 as D (6 bases). Germline-derived CDR1 and CDR2 are SGHNT and YYREEE (reference sequence). Trimming left V 2 bases short and J 0 bases short, with 9 bases between. This CDR3 contains 15 residues. CDR3 amino acids: CASSFPRDSYNEQFF. As DNA, the CDR3 is TGTGCCAGCAGCTTCCCGCGGGACTCCTACAATGAGCAGTTCTTC.

This clonotype was observed many times. The chain is built from TRBV12-3 or TRBV12-4 and TRBJ2-3; D remains unclear. V lost 5 bases and J 0 bases, leaving 12 bases between the germline ends. This CDR3 comprises 15 residues. Here the CDR3 reads CASSPSYSSTDTQYF. CDR3 coding DNA: TGTGCCAGCAGTCCCTCTTACTCTAGCACAGATACGCAGTATTTT.

The J gene is TRBJ2-1, the V gene TRBV29-1, with 10 bases identical to TRBD2. The J segment lost 1 base and the V segment lost 1 base, leaving 7 bases of the junction unmatched. Germline assignment: CDR1 SQVTM and CDR2 ANQGSEA. This CDR3 has 17 amino acids. The CDR3 DNA reads as TGCAGCGTTGAAGGGGGTAGCGGGAGGACGTCCTACAATGAGCAGTTCTTC. This translates into CSVEGGSGRTSYNEQFF.